One sample yielded the 10 T cell receptor beta chains listed below, sequenced in a study of blood T cell repertoires in COVID-19. Generated by immunoSEQ multiplex PCR, the TCRdb table keeps only in-frame clones and is missing some. This table holds around 200,000 clones, less than 85% found once. Material: PBMCs or T cells enriched from blood (not recorded which). These receptors were collected from a man aged 35 to 55 who had recovered from COVID-19.

This chain links TRBV4-1 with TRBJ2-1; 8 bases align to TRBD1. Germline V gene data show CDR1 as MGHRA and CDR2 as YSYEKL. The V segment lost 0 bases and the J segment 8 bases; nucleotides outside the gene matches: 6. CDR3 length equals 15 residues. CDR3 sequence reads: CASSQDGTGVDEQFF. CDR3 coding DNA: TGCGCCAGCAGCCAAGACGGGACAGGTGTCGATGAGCAGTTCTTC.

The chain carries TRBV7-9 and TRBJ1-3; D gene uncertain. The CDR3 is made up of 15 amino acids. V lost 5 bases and J 6 bases, leaving 17 bases between the germline ends. The germline CDR1 and CDR2 sequences are SEHNR and FQNEAQ (reference sequence). The CDR3 sequence is CASSARIDFKNTIYF. CDR3 DNA: TGTGCCAGCAGCGCCCGGATAGACTTTAAAAACACCATATATTTT.

The chain uses TRBV6-5 and TRBJ1-2, with TRBD1 matching 9 bases. J was trimmed by 7 bases and V by 5 bases; bases with no gene match: 5. The CDR3 has 13 amino acids. Germline V CDR1 and CDR2: MNHEY, SVGAGI. The CDR3 DNA reads TGTGCCAGCAGTCCGGACAGGGGCGGTGGCTACACCTTC. As protein: CASSPDRGGGYTF.

This chain joins TRBV21-1 and TRBJ2-7; the table gives TRBD2 as D, unverified against the DNA. TRBV21-1 has pseudogene status. The CDR3 is 16 amino acids. The CDR3 sequence: CASSTTGLAGGYEQYF. CDR3 DNA: TGTGCCAGCAGCACTACGGGACTAGCGGGAGGGTACGAGCAGTACTTC.

The chain carries TRBV28 and TRBJ1-2; D remains ambiguous. CDR3 size: 12 residues. The germline gives CDR1 MDHEN, CDR2 SYDVKM. V was shortened by 5 bases and J by 8 bases, with 12 bases between the two germline ends. The CDR3 nucleotides are TGTGCCAGCAGTCAACTCCCTATCGGCTACACCTTC. Translation gives CASSQLPIGYTF.

In regard to this clone: Other DNA sequences of this sample code for an identical CDR3. The genes are TRBV6-2 or TRBV6-3 and TRBJ2-5, with TRBD2 matching 15 bases. The ends lost 5 bases at V and 4 bases at J; junction bases unmatched: 5. Germline V CDR1 and CDR2: MNHEY, SVGEGT. The CDR3 covers 16 residues. The CDR3 sequence is CASSRGLAGGGETQYF. CDR3 in DNA: TGTGCCAGCAGTCGGGGACTAGCGGGAGGTGGAGAGACCCAGTACTTC.

The chain recombines TRBV5-1 with TRBJ1-4; 8 nucleotides match TRBD1. The V segment lost 1 base and the J segment 5 bases; nucleotides outside the gene matches: 4. Germline CDR1 and CDR2: SGHRS and YFSETQ. This CDR3 contains 15 residues. The CDR3 loop is CASSLLTGGNEKLFF. Here the CDR3 DNA reads TGCGCCAGCAGCTTGTTAACAGGGGGAAATGAAAAACTGTTTTTT.

The rearrangement links TRBV7-2 to TRBJ2-5; 11 positions match TRBD2. This CDR3 spans 14 amino acids. The germline CDR1 and CDR2 sequences are SGHTA and FQGNSA. V lost 6 bases and J lost 9; bases outside the gene matches: 9. The CDR3 is CASSRVAGGRAQYF. The CDR3 nucleotides read TGTGCCAGCAGTCGAGTAGCGGGAGGGCGGGCCCAGTACTTC.

This clone has just a few counts. The genes are TRBV9 and TRBJ2-5, with D hard to call. V dropped 0 bases and J dropped 7 bases, with 10 bases sitting between them. Germline lookup yields CDR1 SGDLS and CDR2 YYNGEE. This CDR3 has 13 residues. DNA of the CDR3: TGTGCCAGCAGCGTAGATAAGGAGAGGACCCAGTACTTC. Protein sequence: CASSVDKERTQYF.

The chain couples TRBV10-3 to TRBJ1-5; D unclear. Germline loops: CDR1 ENHRY, CDR2 SYGVKD. The CDR3 sequence is 14 residues long. V lost 0 bases and J lost 6, with 9 bases in between. The DNA for the CDR3 is TGTGCCATCAGTGAGTCAGGTAGGAGTCAGCCCCAGCATTTT. Amino acid sequence: CAISESGRSQPQHF.